This T cell receptor (beta chain) was sequenced for a study of CXCR3-negative and CXCR3-positive naive CD8 T cells. Study observations and caveats: The study found that naive CXCR3-negative and CXCR3-positive cells shared TRBV-TRBJ usage, while memory cells differed.

Preparation of TRB cDNA libraries relied on 5' RACE carrying UMI labels. TCRdb reworked the 5' RACE reads into one entry per CDR3 protein, no DNA. This repertoire includes 100,000 to 150,000 distinct CDR3 sequences. Of note for this clonotype: What it recognizes is unknown.

The CDR3 is made up of 12 amino acids. CDR1 is SGHRS, CDR2 YFSETQ, per germline. The rearrangement joins TRBV5-1 to TRBJ2-5; TCRdb indicates TRBD2, and absent DNA this call remains unverified. Sequencing was performed on naive CXCR3- CD8+ T cells from blood. As for subset: CD45RO-CCR7+CD27+CD95- naive CD8+ T cells lacking CXCR3 (TNR3-). The TCR was taken from a human donor in good health. Some clones in this sample may be carry-over from other donors' samples. The CDR3 loop is CASSPAGETQYF.